The 5 T cell receptor beta chains below come from one sample, sequenced in a study of blood T cell repertoires in COVID-19. Sequenced by immunoSEQ multiplex PCR; TCRdb stores in-frame clones only, minus some. Of under 400,000 clones in the sample, more than 70% were seen once. The specimen was peripheral blood. These receptors came from a young woman with COVID-19, enrolled during active disease.

The rearrangement joins TRBV6-5 to TRBJ2-7; tentative D call: TRBD2 (6 bases). Germline V CDR1 and CDR2: MNHEY, SVGAGI. The CDR3 extends over 14 amino acids. Deletions cut 2 bases from V and 2 bases from J, with 10 bases between. The CDR3 region is CASSYQAGPYEQYF. The CDR3 nucleotides are TGTGCCAGCAGTTACCAAGCGGGCCCCTACGAGCAGTACTTC.

V gene TRBV19 combines with J gene TRBJ2-1; 11 bases fit TRBD1. Germline assignment: CDR1 LNHDA and CDR2 SQIVND (reference sequence). The ends lost 7 bases at V and 6 bases at J; junction bases unmatched: 14. The CDR3 totals 17 residues. The CDR3 coding sequence is TGTGCCAGTACCTCAACCCGGCGGGACAGGGGGACCAATGAGCAGTTCTTC. Translated: CASTSTRRDRGTNEQFF.

This chain connects TRBV18 to TRBJ2-3; TRBD2 agrees at 7 bases. This CDR3 has 16 amino acids. The ends lost 0 bases at V and 3 bases at J; junction bases unmatched: 6. Germline CDR1 and CDR2: KGHSH and LQKENI. The CDR3 sequence is CASSPPGREVTDTQYF. The CDR3 bases are TGTGCCAGCTCACCACCGGGACGGGAGGTAACAGATACGCAGTATTTT.

The chain's CDR3 is CASRVGAVLLSYEQYF. In nucleotides, the CDR3 is TGTGCCAGCAGAGTGGGGGCAGTCCTACTCTCCTACGAGCAGTACTTC. The gene calls are TRBV2 and TRBJ2-7, with D perhaps matching TRBD1 (6 bases). The V end was cut by 6 bases, the J end by 0 bases, with 18 bases between. Germline-derived CDR1 and CDR2 are SNHLY and FYNNEI. The CDR3 sequence is 16 residues long.

The V gene is TRBV14, the J gene TRBJ1-1; D gene uncertain. Germline V gene sequence: CDR1 SGHDN, CDR2 FVKESK. The CDR3 contains 12 residues. V was trimmed by 3 bases and J by 3 bases, leaving 5 bases between them. CDR3 in amino acids: CASSQADTEAFF. The CDR3, as DNA: TGTGCCAGCAGCCAGGCGGACACTGAAGCTTTCTTT.